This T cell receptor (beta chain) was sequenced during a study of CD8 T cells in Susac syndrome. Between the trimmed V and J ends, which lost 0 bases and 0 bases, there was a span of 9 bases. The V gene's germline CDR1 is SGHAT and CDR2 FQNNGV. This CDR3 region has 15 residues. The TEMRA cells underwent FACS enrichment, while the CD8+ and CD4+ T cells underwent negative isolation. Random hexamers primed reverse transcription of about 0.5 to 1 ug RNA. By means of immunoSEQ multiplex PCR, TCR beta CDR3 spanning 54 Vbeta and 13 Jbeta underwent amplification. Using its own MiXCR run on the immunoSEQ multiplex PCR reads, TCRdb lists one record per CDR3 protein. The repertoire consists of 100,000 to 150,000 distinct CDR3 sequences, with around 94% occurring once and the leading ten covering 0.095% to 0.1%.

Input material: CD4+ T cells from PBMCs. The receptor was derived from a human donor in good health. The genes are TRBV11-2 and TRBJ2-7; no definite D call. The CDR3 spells CASSLEVGPSYEQYF. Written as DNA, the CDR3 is TGTGCCAGCAGCTTAGAGGTAGGGCCCTCCTACGAGCAGTACTTC.